This T cell receptor (beta chain) was profiled in a study of regulatory T cells in long-lasting Graves disease. This clonotype was seen ten or more times. Time point: newly diagnosed GD, antithyroid drugs for less than 3 months. RNA extracted from PBMCs served as the sequencing template. The patients included were those that came from an endocrinology department in Xi'an, China. The V end lost 6 bases, the J end lost 1 base, and 13 bases lay between the germline ends. The CDR3 runs 15 residues. Library construction for TCR beta used iRepertoire HTBI primers and Arm-PCR of CDR3 regions. TCRdb used MiXCR to reprocess the multiplex PCR reads, holding one entry per CDR3 protein. The sample has around 480,000 distinct CDR3 sequences, around 15% seen once. This same sample was also part of a study on T cells in Graves' hyperthyroidism and ophthalmopathy. That paper adds: The HTBI primer set drove a first-round RT-PCR of the TCR CDR3.

The receptor comes from a woman aged 35-65 years with Graves disease. The chain links TRBV12-3 or TRBV12-4 to TRBJ1-3; D remains unclear. The starting material was peripheral blood mononuclear cells (PBMCs), obtained at new diagnosis, from a patient treated with antithyroid drugs. The CDR3 sequence is CASSLGGDSGNTIYF. DNA for the CDR3: TGTGCCAGCAGCTTGGGAGGTGATTCTGGAAACACCATATATTTT.